The 16 T cell receptor beta chains listed next were all sequenced from one sample in a study of T cells after yellow fever vaccination (dated by TCRdb to between 2018 and 2021). Receptor libraries were prepared by 5' RACE. The sequencer listed for this sample is Illumina HiSeq 2500. Using fastp at Q25 and MiXCR, TCRdb reprocessed the public reads and kept productive beta chains. Every CDR3 protein is listed once, alongside the most common genes and DNA of its rows. The table for this sample lists some 500,000 distinct CDR3 sequences; roughly 14% of them were counted only once. The biggest ten clones account for about 14% of the sample. This sample's treatment or condition label indicates: live attenuated yellow fever vaccine strain. The sequences come from PBMCs, collected on the day of the yellow fever booster vaccination. The receptors shown here come from a man aged 30 to 39 who received the YFV17D yellow fever vaccine.

The table lists this clonotype with a few counts. The chain links TRBV27 to TRBJ1-3; D uncertain. V was trimmed by 0 bases and J by 3 bases, leaving 9 bases between them. CDR1 and CDR2 from the germline V gene are MNHEY and SMNVEV (reference sequence). The CDR3 is made up of 15 amino acids. The CDR3 reads CASSLSRHGGNTIYF. The CDR3 DNA reads as TGTGCCAGCAGTTTATCCAGACACGGTGGAAACACCATATATTTT.

This clonotype was recorded a few times. This rearrangement joins TRBV29-1 to TRBJ2-5; the D is unclear. Trimming stripped 7 bases from V and 1 base from J, with 7 bases between. The CDR3 is 11 amino acids. CDR1 and CDR2 (germline): SQVTM, ANQGSEA. As DNA, the CDR3 is TGCAGCGGGAGTGTCCAAGAGACCCAGTACTTC. This sequence encodes CSGSVQETQYF.

This clonotype came up many times. This chain uses TRBV9 with TRBJ2-7, with TRBD2 identical over 9 bases. J gave up 2 bases and V 9 bases, and 18 bases lay outside the gene matches. There are 17 residues in the CDR3. Germline lookup yields CDR1 SGDLS and CDR2 YYNGEE. DNA of the CDR3: TGTGCCACCCCCCCAGGCGGGAGGGCCAAGGGAGCCTACGAGCAGTACTTC. Its protein product is CATPPGGRAKGAYEQYF.

This clonotype was counted only a few times. DNA of the CDR3: TGTGCCAGCAGTTACTTCGGGCATCTCTACGAGCAGTACTTC. Its protein product is CASSYFGHLYEQYF. V usage is TRBV6-2 or TRBV6-3 and J usage is TRBJ2-7; D not resolved. The CDR3 loop spans 14 amino acids. Deletions cut 1 base from V and 3 bases from J, with 10 bases between. Germline V gene data show CDR1 as MNHEY and CDR2 as SVGEGT.

This clonotype was detected a few times. The V call is TRBV20-1, the J call TRBJ1-1; D is perhaps TRBD1 (5 bases). The CDR3 extends over 12 amino acids. V was pared by 7 bases and J by 5 bases, with 14 bases between. Looked up from germline, CDR1 is DFQATT and CDR2 is SNEGSKA (reference sequence). CDR3 residues: CSGTGTKTEAFF. The CDR3 DNA reads TGCAGTGGAACCGGGACGAAGACTGAAGCTTTCTTT.

In this sample, this clonotype turned up a few times. This sequence joins TRBV12-3 or TRBV12-4 and TRBJ2-3; possible D gene TRBD2, 5 bases. The CDR3 spans 16 residues. Trimming removed 5 bases at V and 1 base at J, with 16 bases between. In DNA form, the CDR3 reads TGTGCCAGCAGTCGAGCCCGAGGGAGTGGCACAGATACGCAGTATTTT. Residues: CASSRARGSGTDTQYF.

In its sample, this clonotype was seen a few times. The chain is built from TRBV6-1 and TRBJ2-7; 8 positions agree with TRBD2. The V and J ends lost 8 bases and 2 bases, in that order; junction bases with no gene match: 8. The CDR3 consists of 14 residues. The germline V gene has CDR1 MNHNS and CDR2 SASEGT. CDR3 protein: CASLRSGSPYEQYF. In DNA, the CDR3 is TGTGCCAGCCTAAGGAGCGGGAGTCCCTACGAGCAGTACTTC.

This chain links TRBV28 with TRBJ2-7; 8 bases agree with TRBD1. This CDR3 is built from 12 residues. After removal of 6 bases from V and 5 bases from J, the junction contained 3 bases not matched to a gene. From germline, CDR1 is MDHEN and CDR2 SYDVKM. The CDR3 is CASRSTGDEQYF. The CDR3 nucleotides read TGTGCCAGCAGATCGACAGGGGACGAGCAGTACTTC.

The CDR3 DNA follows: TGTGCCAGCAGTTTGGGTAGCGGGAGGGACCAGTACTTC. Its translation: CASSLGSGRDQYF. The chain links TRBV28 to TRBJ2-7; 11 bases are shared with TRBD2. CDR1 and CDR2 from the germline V gene are MDHEN and SYDVKM. The trim removed 3 bases at V and 10 bases at J, leaving 5 bases unmatched. This CDR3 has 13 residues.

This clonotype was observed a few times. This chain connects TRBV10-3 to TRBJ2-7, with D tentatively TRBD1 (6 bases). The length of the CDR3 is 12 residues. Germline V gives CDR1 ENHRY, CDR2 SYGVKD. Between the trimmed V and J ends, which lost 3 bases and 5 bases, there was a span of 8 bases. The CDR3: CAISEQGNEQYF. CDR3 DNA: TGTGCCATCAGTGAACAGGGAAACGAGCAGTACTTC.

This clonotype appeared a few times. The chain carries TRBV7-9 and TRBJ2-7; D is undetermined. In germline, CDR1 is SEHNR, CDR2 FQNEAQ (reference sequence). The CDR3 totals 13 residues. V lost 3 bases, J lost 5 bases, and 11 bases lay in between. CDR3 sequence reads: CASSFDSLDEQYF. CDR3 nucleotide sequence: TGTGCCAGCAGCTTTGATTCCCTGGACGAGCAGTACTTC. Complete variable domain (other parts from reference TRBV7-9 and TRBJ2-7): DTGVSQNPRHKITKRGQNVTFRCDPISEHNRLYWYRQTLGQGPEFLTYFQNEAQLEKSRLLSDRFSAERPKGSFSTLEIQRTEQGDSAMYLCASSFDSLDEQYFGPGTRLTVT.

V and J are TRBV29-1 and TRBJ1-1; D gene unclear. Per the germline V gene, CDR1 is SQVTM and CDR2 is ANQGSEA. CDR3 length: 14 amino acids. Between the trimmed V and J ends, which lost 4 bases and 6 bases, there was a span of 18 bases. The CDR3, as DNA: TGCAGCGTTGTTAGGAGCCCCCTTAATCCTGAAGCTTTCTTT. It encodes CSVVRSPLNPEAFF.

There are a few counts of this clonotype. V and J are TRBV10-3 and TRBJ2-6; 7 bases map to TRBD2. From germline, CDR1 is ENHRY and CDR2 SYGVKD. Germline trimming cut 10 bases from V and 2 bases from J; bases unmatched to any gene: 8. This CDR3 comprises 15 residues. The CDR3 here is CASCPGGPGANVLTF. The CDR3 bases are TGTGCCAGTTGCCCGGGGGGTCCTGGGGCCAACGTCCTGACTTTC.

This clonotype showed up just a few times. V is TRBV14 and J is TRBJ2-2; perhaps TRBD1 as D (6 bases). The CDR3 has 16 residues. The V gene's germline CDR1 is SGHDN and CDR2 FVKESK. V shed 2 bases and J shed 2 bases, with 12 bases lying between them. The CDR3 sequence: CASSQIQGRNTGELFF. In DNA, the CDR3 is TGTGCCAGCAGCCAAATCCAGGGGAGAAACACCGGGGAGCTGTTTTTT.

This clonotype was detected a few times. V and J are TRBV30 and TRBJ1-5, with a tentative D call TRBD1 (6 bases). This CDR3 is 12 amino acids long. Germline loops: CDR1 GTSNPN, CDR2 SVGIG (reference sequence). Between the trimmed V and J ends, which lost 3 bases and 6 bases, there was a span of 9 bases. The CDR3 is CAWSRGGQPQHF. The CDR3 DNA is TGTGCCTGGAGCAGGGGTGGTCAGCCCCAGCATTTT.

V and J are TRBV14 and TRBJ2-7, with TRBD2 identical over 8 bases. Germline lookup yields CDR1 SGHDN and CDR2 FVKESK. CDR3 length: 18 residues. The junction had 11 bases not matched to a gene; V was cut back by 1 base and J by 0 bases. CDR3 protein: CASSQGPPSGSLSYEQYF. The CDR3, as DNA: TGTGCCAGCAGCCAAGGACCGCCGAGCGGGAGTCTCTCCTACGAGCAGTACTTC.